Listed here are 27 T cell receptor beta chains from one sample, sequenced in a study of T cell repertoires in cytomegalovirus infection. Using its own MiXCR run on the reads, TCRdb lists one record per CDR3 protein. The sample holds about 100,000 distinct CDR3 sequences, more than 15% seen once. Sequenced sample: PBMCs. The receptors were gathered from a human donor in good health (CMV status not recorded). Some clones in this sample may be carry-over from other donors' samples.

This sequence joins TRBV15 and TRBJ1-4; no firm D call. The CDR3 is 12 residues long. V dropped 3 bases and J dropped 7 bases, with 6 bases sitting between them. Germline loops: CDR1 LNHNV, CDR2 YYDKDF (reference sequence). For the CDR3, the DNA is TGTGCCACCAGCAGCGACCGTGAAAAACTGTTTTTT. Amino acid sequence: CATSSDREKLFF.

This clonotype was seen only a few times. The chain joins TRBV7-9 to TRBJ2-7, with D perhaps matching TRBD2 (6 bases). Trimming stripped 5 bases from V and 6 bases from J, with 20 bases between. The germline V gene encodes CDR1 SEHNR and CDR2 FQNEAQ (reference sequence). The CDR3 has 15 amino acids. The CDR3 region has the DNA TGTGCCAGCAGCCGGCGCGGTAGCGGCCCGGGCGAGCAGTACTTC. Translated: CASSRRGSGPGEQYF.

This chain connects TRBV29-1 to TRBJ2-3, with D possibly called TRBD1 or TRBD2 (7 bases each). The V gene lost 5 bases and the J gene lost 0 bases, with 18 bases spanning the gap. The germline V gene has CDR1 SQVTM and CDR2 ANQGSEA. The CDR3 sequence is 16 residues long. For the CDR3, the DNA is TGCAGCGTTTCAGGGGGGGCTCCCGATAGCACAGATACGCAGTATTTT. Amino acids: CSVSGGAPDSTDTQYF.

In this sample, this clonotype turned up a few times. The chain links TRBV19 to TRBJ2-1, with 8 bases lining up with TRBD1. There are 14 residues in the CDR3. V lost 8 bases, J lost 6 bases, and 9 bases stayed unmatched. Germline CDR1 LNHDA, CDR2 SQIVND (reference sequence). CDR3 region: CASSGTGGINEQFF. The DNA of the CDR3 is TGTGCCAGTTCCGGGACAGGCGGAATCAATGAGCAGTTCTTC. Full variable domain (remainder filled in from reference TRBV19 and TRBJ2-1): DGGITQSPKYLFRKEGQNVTLSCEQNLNHDAMYWYRQDPGQGLRLIYYSQIVNDFQKGDIAEGYSVSREKKESFPLTVTSAQKNPTAFYLCASSGTGGINEQFFGPGTRLTVL.

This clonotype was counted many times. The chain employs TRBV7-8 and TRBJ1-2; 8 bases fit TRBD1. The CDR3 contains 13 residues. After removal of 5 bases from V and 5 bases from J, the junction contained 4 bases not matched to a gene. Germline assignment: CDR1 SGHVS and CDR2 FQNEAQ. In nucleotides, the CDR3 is TGTGCCAGCAGCCCCAGGACAGGGTATGGCTACACCTTC. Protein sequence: CASSPRTGYGYTF.

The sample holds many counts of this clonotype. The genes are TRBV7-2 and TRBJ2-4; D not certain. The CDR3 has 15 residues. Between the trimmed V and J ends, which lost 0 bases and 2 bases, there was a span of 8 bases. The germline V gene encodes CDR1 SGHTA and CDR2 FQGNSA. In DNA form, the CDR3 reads TGTGCCAGCAGCTTAGCGTCATCTTCCAAAAACATTCAGTACTTC. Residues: CASSLASSSKNIQYF.

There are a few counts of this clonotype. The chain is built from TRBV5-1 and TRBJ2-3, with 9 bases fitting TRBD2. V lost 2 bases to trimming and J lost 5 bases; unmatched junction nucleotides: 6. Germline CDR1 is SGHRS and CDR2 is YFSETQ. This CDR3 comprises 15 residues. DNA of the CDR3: TGCGCCAGCAGCTTCTCCGGGACTAGCCAAGATACGCAGTATTTT. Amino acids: CASSFSGTSQDTQYF.

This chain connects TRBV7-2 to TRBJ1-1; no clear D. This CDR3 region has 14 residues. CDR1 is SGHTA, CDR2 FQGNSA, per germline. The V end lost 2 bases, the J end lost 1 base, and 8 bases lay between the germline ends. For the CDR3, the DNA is TGTGCCAGCAGCTTATTAAAGACGAACACTGAAGCTTTCTTT. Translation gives CASSLLKTNTEAFF.

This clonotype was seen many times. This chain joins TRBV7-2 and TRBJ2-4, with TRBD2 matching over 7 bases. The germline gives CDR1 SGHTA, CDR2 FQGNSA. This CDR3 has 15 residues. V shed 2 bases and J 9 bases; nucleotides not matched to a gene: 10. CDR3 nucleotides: TGTGCCAGCAGCTTACCCGGGGGGTCCCGGGGCATTCAGTACTTC. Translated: CASSLPGGSRGIQYF.

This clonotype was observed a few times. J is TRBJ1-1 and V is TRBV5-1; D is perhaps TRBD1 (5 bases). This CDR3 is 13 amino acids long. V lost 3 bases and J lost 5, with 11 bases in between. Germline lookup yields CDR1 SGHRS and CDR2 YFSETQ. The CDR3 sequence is CASSWGLSTEAFF. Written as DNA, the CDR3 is TGCGCCAGCAGCTGGGGACTATCTACTGAAGCTTTCTTT. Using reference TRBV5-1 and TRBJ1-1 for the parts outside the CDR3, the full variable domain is KAGVTQTPRYLIKTRGQQVTLSCSPISGHRSVSWYQQTPGQGLQFLFEYFSETQRNKGNFPGRFSGRQFSNSRSEMNVSTLELGDSALYLCASSWGLSTEAFFGQGTRLTVV.

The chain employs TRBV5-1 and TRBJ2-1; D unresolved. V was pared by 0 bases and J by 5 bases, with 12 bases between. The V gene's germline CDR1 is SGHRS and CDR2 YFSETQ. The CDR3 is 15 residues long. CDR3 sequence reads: CASSLAPDANNEQFF. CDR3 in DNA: TGCGCCAGCAGCTTGGCCCCGGACGCAAACAATGAGCAGTTCTTC.

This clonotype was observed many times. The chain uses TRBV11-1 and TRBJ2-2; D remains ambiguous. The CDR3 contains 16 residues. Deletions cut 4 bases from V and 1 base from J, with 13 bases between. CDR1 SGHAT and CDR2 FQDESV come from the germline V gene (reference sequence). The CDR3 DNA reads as TGTGCCAGCAGCTACCAGGACCAAATGAACACCGGGGAGCTGTTTTTT. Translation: CASSYQDQMNTGELFF. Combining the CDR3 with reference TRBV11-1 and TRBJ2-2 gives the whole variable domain EAEVAQSPRYKITEKSQAVAFWCDPISGHATLYWYRQILGQGPELLVQFQDESVVDDSQLPKDRFSAERLKGVDSTLKIQPAELGDSAMYLCASSYQDQMNTGELFFGEGSRLTVL.

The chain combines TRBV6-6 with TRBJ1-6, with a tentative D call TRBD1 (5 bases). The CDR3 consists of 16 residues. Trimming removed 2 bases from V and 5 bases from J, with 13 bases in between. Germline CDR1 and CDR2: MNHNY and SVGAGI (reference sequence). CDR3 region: CASSYLRVRDNSPLHF. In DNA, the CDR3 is TGTGCCAGCAGTTACCTCAGGGTGCGGGATAATTCACCCCTCCACTTT.

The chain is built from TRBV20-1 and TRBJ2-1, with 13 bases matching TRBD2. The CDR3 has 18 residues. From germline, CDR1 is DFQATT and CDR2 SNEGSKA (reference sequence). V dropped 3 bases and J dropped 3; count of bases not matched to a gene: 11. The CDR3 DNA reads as TGCAGTGCTAGGGTGGCGATGACTAGCGGGGGGAACTACAATGAGCAGTTCTTC. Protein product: CSARVAMTSGGNYNEQFF.

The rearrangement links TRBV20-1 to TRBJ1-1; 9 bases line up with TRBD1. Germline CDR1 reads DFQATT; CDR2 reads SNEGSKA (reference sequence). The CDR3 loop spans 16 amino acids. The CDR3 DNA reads TGCAGCGCAAAAGGAATCTACAGGGGGCATCGCACTGAAGCTTTCTTT. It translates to CSAKGIYRGHRTEAFF.

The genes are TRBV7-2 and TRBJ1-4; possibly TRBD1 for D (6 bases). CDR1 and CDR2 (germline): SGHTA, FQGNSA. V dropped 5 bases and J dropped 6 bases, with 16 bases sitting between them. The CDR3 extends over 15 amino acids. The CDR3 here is CASSPGGRSDEKLFF. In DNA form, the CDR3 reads TGTGCCAGCAGCCCTGGGGGCCGGAGCGATGAAAAACTGTTTTTT. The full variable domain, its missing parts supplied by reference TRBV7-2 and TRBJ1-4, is GAGVSQSPSNKVTEKGKDVELRCDPISGHTALYWYRQSLGQGLEFLIYFQGNSAPDKSGLPSDRFSAERTGGSVSTLTIQRTQQEDSAVYLCASSPGGRSDEKLFFGSGTQLSVL.

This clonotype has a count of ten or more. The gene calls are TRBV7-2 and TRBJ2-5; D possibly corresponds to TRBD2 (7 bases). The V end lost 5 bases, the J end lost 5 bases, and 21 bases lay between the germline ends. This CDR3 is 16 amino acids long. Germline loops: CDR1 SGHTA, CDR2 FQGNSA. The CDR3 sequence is CASSPLGGGLGETQYF. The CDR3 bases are TGTGCCAGCAGCCCCTTGGGGGGGGGGCTAGGTGAGACCCAGTACTTC.

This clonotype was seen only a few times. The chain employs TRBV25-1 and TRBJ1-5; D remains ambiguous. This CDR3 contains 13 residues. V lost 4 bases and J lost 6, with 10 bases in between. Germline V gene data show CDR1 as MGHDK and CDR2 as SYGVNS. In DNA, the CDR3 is TGTGCCAGCAGTGGGGAGGGAACTCAGCCCCAGCATTTT. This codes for CASSGEGTQPQHF.

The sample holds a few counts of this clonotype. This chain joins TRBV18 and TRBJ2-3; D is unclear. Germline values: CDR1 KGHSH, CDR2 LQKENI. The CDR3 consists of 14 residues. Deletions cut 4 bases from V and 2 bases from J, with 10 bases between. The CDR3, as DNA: TGTGCCAGCTCACAGACATTCAACACAGATACGCAGTATTTT. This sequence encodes CASSQTFNTDTQYF.

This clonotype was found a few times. CDR3 loop: CASSPGSSYEQYF. The CDR3 region has the DNA TGTGCCAGCAGTCCCGGGAGTTCCTACGAGCAGTACTTC. The chain carries TRBV6-6 and TRBJ2-7; a possible D gene is TRBD2 (6 bases). V was shortened by 5 bases and J by 1 base, with 9 bases between the two germline ends. Germline assignment: CDR1 MNHNY and CDR2 SVGAGI (reference sequence). There are 13 residues in the CDR3.

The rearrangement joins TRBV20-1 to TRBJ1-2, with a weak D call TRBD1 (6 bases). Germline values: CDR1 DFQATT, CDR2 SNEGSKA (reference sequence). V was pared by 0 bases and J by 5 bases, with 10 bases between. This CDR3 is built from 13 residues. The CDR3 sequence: CSARDEGGYGYTF. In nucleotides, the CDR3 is TGCAGTGCTAGAGACGAGGGGGGATATGGCTACACCTTC.

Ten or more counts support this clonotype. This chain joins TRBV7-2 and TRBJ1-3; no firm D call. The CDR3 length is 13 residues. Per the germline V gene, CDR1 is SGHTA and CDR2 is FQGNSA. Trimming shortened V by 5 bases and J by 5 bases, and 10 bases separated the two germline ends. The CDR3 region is CASSQLNRNTIYF. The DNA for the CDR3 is TGTGCCAGCAGCCAACTGAACCGAAACACCATATATTTT.

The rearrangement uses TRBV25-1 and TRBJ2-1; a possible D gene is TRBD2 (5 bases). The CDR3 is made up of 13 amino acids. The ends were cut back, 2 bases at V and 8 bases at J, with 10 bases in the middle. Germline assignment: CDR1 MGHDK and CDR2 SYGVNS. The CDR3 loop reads CASSEGSRDEQFF. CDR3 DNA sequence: TGTGCCAGCAGTGAAGGCTCGAGGGATGAGCAGTTCTTC.

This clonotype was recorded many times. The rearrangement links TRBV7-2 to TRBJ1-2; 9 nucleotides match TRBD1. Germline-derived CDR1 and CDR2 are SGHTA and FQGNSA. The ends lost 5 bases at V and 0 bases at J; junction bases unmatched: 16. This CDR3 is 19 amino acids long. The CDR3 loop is CASSPISWTGAGPNYGYTF. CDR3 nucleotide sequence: TGTGCCAGCAGCCCAATCTCATGGACAGGGGCAGGTCCTAACTATGGCTACACCTTC.

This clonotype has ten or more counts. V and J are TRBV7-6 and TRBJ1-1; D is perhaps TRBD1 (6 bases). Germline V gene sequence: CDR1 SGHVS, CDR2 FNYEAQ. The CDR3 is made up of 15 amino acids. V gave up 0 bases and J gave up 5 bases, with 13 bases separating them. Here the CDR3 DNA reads TGTGCCAGCAGCTTAGCGCGGGGGGCAAGGACTGAAGCTTTCTTT. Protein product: CASSLARGARTEAFF.

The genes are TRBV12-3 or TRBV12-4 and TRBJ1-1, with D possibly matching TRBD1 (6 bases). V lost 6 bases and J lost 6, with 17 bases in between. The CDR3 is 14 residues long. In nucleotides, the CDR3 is TGTGCCAGCAGCTGGAAGGGGGGAAGTTCTGAAGCTTTCTTT. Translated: CASSWKGGSSEAFF.

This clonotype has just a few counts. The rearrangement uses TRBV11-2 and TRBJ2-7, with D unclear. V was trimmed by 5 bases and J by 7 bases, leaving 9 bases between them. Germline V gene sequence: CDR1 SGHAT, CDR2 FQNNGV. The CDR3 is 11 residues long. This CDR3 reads CASSLSGEQYF. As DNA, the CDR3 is TGTGCCAGCAGCCTTTCCGGGGAGCAGTACTTC.